The 7 T cell receptor beta chains presented below share a single source sample, sequenced in a study of cytotoxic CD8 clonotypes in ibrutinib-treated CLL. TCRdb keeps only in-frame clones here, not all; method: immunoSEQ multiplex PCR. The sample contains over 200,000 clones, 75% to 80% of which appear only once. The specimen comprised PBMCs, sampled after 12 months of ibrutinib treatment. These receptors came from a human donor with chronic lymphocytic leukemia.

The chain carries TRBV19 and TRBJ2-7, with D possibly being TRBD1 (6 bases). Deletions cut 6 bases from V and 3 bases from J, with 15 bases between. CDR3 size: 14 residues. CDR1 is LNHDA and CDR2 is SQIVND in the germline V gene (reference sequence). The CDR3 sequence is CASRPAGAGYEQYF. CDR3 DNA sequence: TGTGCCAGTAGACCCGCAGGGGCGGGCTACGAGCAGTACTTC.

The chain combines TRBV30 with TRBJ1-2, with D perhaps matching TRBD1 (5 bases). Germline-derived CDR1 and CDR2 are GTSNPN and SVGIG (reference sequence). V was trimmed by 1 base and J by 2 bases, leaving 14 bases between them. There are 15 residues in the CDR3. The chain's CDR3 is CAWSEEGTSNYGYTF. The DNA for the CDR3 is TGTGCCTGGAGTGAAGAAGGGACGTCGAACTATGGCTACACCTTC.

The V and J genes are TRBV29-1 and TRBJ2-3; no definite D call. The V end lost 4 bases, the J end lost 0 bases, and 5 bases lay between the germline ends. This CDR3 contains 12 residues. The germline V gene has CDR1 SQVTM and CDR2 ANQGSEA. The CDR3 DNA sequence: TGCAGCGTTGGGCAGAGCACAGATACGCAGTATTTT. It translates to CSVGQSTDTQYF.

The genes are TRBV29-1 and TRBJ2-1; TRBD2 aligns across 7 bases. CDR1 and CDR2 from the germline V gene are SQVTM and ANQGSEA. V was clipped by 0 bases and J by 3 bases; unmatched bases: 8. The CDR3 has 16 residues. The DNA for the CDR3 is TGCAGCGTTGAAGATCCGGCTAGCGGACTCTACAATGAGCAGTTCTTC. Encoded protein: CSVEDPASGLYNEQFF.

This rearrangement joins TRBV2 to TRBJ1-1, with D possibly matching TRBD1 (6 bases). The V gene lost 6 bases and the J gene lost 0 bases, with 11 bases spanning the gap. The CDR3 has 14 amino acids. Germline-derived CDR1 and CDR2 are SNHLY and FYNNEI. CDR3 residues: CASRRTAMNTEAFF. As DNA, the CDR3 is TGTGCCAGCAGGAGGACAGCCATGAACACTGAAGCTTTCTTT.

The V gene is TRBV5-1, the J gene TRBJ1-4; maybe TRBD1 (5 bases). Between the trimmed V and J ends, which lost 7 bases and 0 bases, there was a span of 10 bases. Per the germline V gene, CDR1 is SGHRS and CDR2 is YFSETQ. The CDR3 has 14 amino acids. The CDR3: CASFQGPTNEKLFF. As DNA, the CDR3 is TGCGCCAGCTTTCAGGGACCAACTAATGAAAAACTGTTTTTT.

The CDR3 DNA follows: TGTGCCAGCAGTTACGGGGACAGGGGTAACTATGGCTACACCTTC. Encoded protein: CASSYGDRGNYGYTF. The V gene is TRBV6-5, the J gene TRBJ1-2, with TRBD1 matching over 10 bases. This CDR3 region has 15 residues. J gave up 1 base and V 2 bases, and 1 base lay outside the gene matches. Germline CDR1 MNHEY, CDR2 SVGAGI.